Shown below are 7 T cell receptor beta chains from a single sample sequenced in a study of cytomegalovirus exposure and HLA in healthy donors. It was with 60 Vbeta and 13 Jbeta primers that the PCR ran. The repertoire was sequenced with immunoSEQ multiplex PCR; TCRdb's copy has only in-frame clones and lacks some. The table includes around 200,000 clones, around 68% detected once. Specimen: PBMCs. Every receptor here comes from a man in his forties in good health and CMV-seronegative.

In its sample, this clone was seen a few times. J is TRBJ2-5 and V is TRBV5-1; 8 bases are a match to TRBD1. This CDR3 contains 15 residues. The junction had 9 bases not matched to a gene; V was cut back by 3 bases and J by 5 bases. Germline-derived CDR1 and CDR2 are SGHRS and YFSETQ. The chain's CDR3 is CASSSQETGGETQYF. CDR3 DNA: TGCGCCAGCAGCTCGCAAGAAACAGGGGGGGAGACCCAGTACTTC.

The J gene is TRBJ2-2, the V gene TRBV18; 7 bases map to TRBD2. The V gene end was trimmed by 4 bases and the J gene end by 6 bases; junction bases not matched to a gene: 11. The CDR3 totals 16 residues. The germline CDR1 and CDR2 sequences are KGHSH and LQKENI. CDR3 DNA: TGTGCCAGCTCACTCCTTGGACTAGTCCGCCCCGGGGAGCTGTTTTTT. Translated, it gives CASSLLGLVRPGELFF.

This chain uses TRBV30 with TRBJ2-1; D may be TRBD2 (5 bases). Germline-derived CDR1 and CDR2 are GTSNPN and SVGIG (reference sequence). Trimming stripped 4 bases from V and 4 bases from J, with 14 bases between. The CDR3 consists of 14 residues. The CDR3: CAWKAGVSYNEQFF. In DNA form, the CDR3 reads TGTGCCTGGAAAGCCGGGGTCTCATACAATGAGCAGTTCTTC.

J is TRBJ2-5 and V is TRBV5-1; D remains ambiguous. Germline V lookup: CDR1 SGHRS, CDR2 YFSETQ. V lost 0 bases, J lost 2 bases, and 11 bases lay in between. This CDR3 has 15 residues. CDR3 coding DNA: TGCGCCAGCAGCTTGGAGGCGGAACCTCAAGAGACCCAGTACTTC. Its translation: CASSLEAEPQETQYF.

The chain joins TRBV25-1 to TRBJ2-3; 8 bases map to TRBD1. The V segment lost 3 bases and the J segment 0 bases; nucleotides outside the gene matches: 5. Germline lookup yields CDR1 MGHDK and CDR2 SYGVNS. The CDR3 sequence is 16 residues long. CDR3 coding DNA: TGTGCCAGCAGTGAGGGACAGGACGCTAGCACAGATACGCAGTATTTT. It encodes CASSEGQDASTDTQYF.

The V and J genes are TRBV19 and TRBJ2-7; 9 bases fit TRBD1. CDR1 is LNHDA, CDR2 SQIVND, per germline (reference sequence). This CDR3 spans 15 amino acids. V lost 5 bases and J lost 5; bases outside the gene matches: 10. The CDR3 nucleotides are TGTGCCAGTAGTTTCGGGACAGGGTTAAATGACGAGCAGTACTTC. Translating gives CASSFGTGLNDEQYF.

The chain recombines TRBV6-6 with TRBJ2-5; 10 bases map to TRBD1. Germline V gene lookup returns CDR1 MNHNY and CDR2 SVGAGI (reference sequence). The J segment lost 1 base and the V segment lost 8 bases, leaving 4 bases of the junction unmatched. The CDR3 runs to 14 residues. The CDR3 loop is CASSRDRGQETQYF. In nucleotides, the CDR3 is TGTGCCAGCTCGAGGGACAGGGGCCAAGAGACCCAGTACTTC.